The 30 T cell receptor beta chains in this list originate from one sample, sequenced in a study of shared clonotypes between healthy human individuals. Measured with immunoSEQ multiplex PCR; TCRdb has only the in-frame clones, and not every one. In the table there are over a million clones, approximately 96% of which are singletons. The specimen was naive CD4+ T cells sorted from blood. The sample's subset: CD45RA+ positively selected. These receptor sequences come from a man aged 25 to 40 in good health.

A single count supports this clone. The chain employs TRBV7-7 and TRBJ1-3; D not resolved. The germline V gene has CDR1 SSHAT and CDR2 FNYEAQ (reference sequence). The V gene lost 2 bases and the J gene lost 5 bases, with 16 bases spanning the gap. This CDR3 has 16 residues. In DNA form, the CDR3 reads TGTGCCAGCAGCTTAATGGGTTCAAGAGCAAGAAACACCATATATTTT. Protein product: CASSLMGSRARNTIYF.

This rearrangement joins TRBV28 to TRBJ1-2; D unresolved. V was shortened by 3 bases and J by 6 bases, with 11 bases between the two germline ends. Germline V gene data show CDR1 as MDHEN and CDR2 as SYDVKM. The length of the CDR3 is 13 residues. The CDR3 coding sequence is TGTGCCAGCAGTTTTGTAAGGGTGGATGGCTACACCTTC. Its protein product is CASSFVRVDGYTF.

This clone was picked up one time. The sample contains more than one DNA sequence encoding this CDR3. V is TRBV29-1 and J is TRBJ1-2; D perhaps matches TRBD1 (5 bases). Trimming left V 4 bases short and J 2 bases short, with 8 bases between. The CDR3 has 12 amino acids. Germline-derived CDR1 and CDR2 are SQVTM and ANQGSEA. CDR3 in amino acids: CSVGGQNYGYTF. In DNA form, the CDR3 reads TGCAGCGTTGGGGGCCAGAACTATGGCTACACCTTC.

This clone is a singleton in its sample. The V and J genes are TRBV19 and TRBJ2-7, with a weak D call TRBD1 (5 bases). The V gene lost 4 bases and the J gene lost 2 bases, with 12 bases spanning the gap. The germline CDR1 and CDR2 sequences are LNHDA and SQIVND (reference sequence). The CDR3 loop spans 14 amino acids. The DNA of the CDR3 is TGTGCCAGTAGTACGACAGTTTCCCCCTACGAGCAGTACTTC. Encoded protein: CASSTTVSPYEQYF.

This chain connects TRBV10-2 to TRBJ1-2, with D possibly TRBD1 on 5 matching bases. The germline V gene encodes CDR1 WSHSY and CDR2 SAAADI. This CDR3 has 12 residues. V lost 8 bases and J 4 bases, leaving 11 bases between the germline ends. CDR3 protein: CASLDIAYGYTF. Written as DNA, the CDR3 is TGCGCCAGCCTGGACATCGCCTATGGCTACACCTTC.

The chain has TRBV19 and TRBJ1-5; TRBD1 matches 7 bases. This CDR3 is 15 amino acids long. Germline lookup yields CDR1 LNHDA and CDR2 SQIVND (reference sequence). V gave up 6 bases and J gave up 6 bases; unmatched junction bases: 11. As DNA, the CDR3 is TGTGCCAGTAGCCCGGGGACAGTTTGGTCTCAGCCCCAGCATTTT. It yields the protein CASSPGTVWSQPQHF. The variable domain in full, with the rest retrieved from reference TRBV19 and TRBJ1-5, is DGGITQSPKYLFRKEGQNVTLSCEQNLNHDAMYWYRQDPGQGLRLIYYSQIVNDFQKGDIAEGYSVSREKKESFPLTVTSAQKNPTAFYLCASSPGTVWSQPQHFGDGTRLSIL.

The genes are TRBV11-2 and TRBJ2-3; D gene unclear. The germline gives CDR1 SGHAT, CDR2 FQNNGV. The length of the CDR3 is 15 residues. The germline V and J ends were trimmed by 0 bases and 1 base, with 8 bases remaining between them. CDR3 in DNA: TGTGCCAGCAGCTTAGATGGGCAGGGCACAGATACGCAGTATTTT. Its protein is CASSLDGQGTDTQYF.

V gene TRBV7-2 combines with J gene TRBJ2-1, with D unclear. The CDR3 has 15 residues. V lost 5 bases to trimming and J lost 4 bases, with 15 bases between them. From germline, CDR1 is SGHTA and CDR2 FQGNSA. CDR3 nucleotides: TGTGCCAGCAGCCCCCCCCGGGCGGCTTACAATGAGCAGTTCTTC. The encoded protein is CASSPPRAAYNEQFF. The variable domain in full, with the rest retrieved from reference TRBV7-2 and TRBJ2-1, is GAGVSQSPSNKVTEKGKDVELRCDPISGHTALYWYRQSLGQGLEFLIYFQGNSAPDKSGLPSDRFSAERTGGSVSTLTIQRTQQEDSAVYLCASSPPRAAYNEQFFGPGTRLTVL.

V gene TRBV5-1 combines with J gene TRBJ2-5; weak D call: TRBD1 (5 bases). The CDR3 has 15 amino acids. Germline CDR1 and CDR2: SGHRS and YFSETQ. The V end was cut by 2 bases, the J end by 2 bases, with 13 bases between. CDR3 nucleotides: TGCGCCAGCAGCTTCTTAGGGGTCCTACAAGAGACCCAGTACTTC. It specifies CASSFLGVLQETQYF.

In DNA, the CDR3 is TGTGCCAGCAATCAGGGGAGCGGATACTACGAGCAGTACTTC. Its protein is CASNQGSGYYEQYF. The chain is built from TRBV2 and TRBJ2-7; tentative D call: TRBD1 (6 bases). Germline V gene data show CDR1 as SNHLY and CDR2 as FYNNEI. V lost 7 bases to trimming and J lost 3 bases, with 16 bases between them. The CDR3 has 14 residues.

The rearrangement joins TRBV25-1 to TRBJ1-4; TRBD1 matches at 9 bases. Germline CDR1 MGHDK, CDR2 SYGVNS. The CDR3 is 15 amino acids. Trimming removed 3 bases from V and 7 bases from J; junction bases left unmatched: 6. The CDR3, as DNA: TGTGCCAGCAGTGACCCCGGGACAGGGATTGAAAAACTGTTTTTT. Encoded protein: CASSDPGTGIEKLFF.

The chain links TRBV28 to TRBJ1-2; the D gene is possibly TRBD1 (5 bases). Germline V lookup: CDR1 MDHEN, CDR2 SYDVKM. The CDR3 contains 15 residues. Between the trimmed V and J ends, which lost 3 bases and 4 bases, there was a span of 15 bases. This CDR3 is CASSFQPRQSYGYTF. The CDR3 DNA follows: TGTGCCAGCAGTTTCCAACCGAGACAGTCCTATGGCTACACCTTC.

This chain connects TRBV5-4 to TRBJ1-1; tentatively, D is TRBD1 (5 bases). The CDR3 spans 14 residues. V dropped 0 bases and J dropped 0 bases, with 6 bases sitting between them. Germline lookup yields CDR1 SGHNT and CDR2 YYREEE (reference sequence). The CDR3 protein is CASSLETVNTEAFF. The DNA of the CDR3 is TGTGCCAGCAGCTTGGAGACAGTGAACACTGAAGCTTTCTTT. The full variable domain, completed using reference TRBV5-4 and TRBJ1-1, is ETGVTQSPTHLIKTRGQQVTLRCSSQSGHNTVSWYQQALGQGPQFIFQYYREEENGRGNFPPRFSGLQFPNYSSELNVNALELDDSALYLCASSLETVNTEAFFGQGTRLTVV.

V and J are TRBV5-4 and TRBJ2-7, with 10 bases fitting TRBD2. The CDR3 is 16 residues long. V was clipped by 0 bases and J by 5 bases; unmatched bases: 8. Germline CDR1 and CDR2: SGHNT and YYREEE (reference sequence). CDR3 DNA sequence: TGTGCCAGCAGCTTGGAGGGTCTAGCGGGAGTCCACGAGCAGTACTTC. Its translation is CASSLEGLAGVHEQYF.

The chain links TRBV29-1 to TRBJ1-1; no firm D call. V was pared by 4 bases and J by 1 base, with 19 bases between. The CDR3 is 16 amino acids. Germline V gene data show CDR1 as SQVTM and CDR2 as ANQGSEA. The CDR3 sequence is CSVGGPVRAGNTEAFF. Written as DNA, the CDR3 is TGCAGCGTTGGTGGTCCCGTGCGGGCCGGGAACACTGAAGCTTTCTTT.

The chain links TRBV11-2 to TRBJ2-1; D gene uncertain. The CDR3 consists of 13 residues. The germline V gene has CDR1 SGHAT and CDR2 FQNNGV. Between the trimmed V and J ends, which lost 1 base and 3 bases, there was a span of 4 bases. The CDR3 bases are TGTGCCAGCAGCTTAGCCAACTACAATGAGCAGTTCTTC. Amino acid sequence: CASSLANYNEQFF.

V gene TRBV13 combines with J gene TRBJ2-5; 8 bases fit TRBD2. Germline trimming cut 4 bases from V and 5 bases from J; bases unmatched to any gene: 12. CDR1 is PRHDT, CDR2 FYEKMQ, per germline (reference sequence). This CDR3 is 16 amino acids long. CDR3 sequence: CASSSRLAMGLETQYF. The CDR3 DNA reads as TGTGCCAGCAGCTCCCGACTAGCGATGGGCCTCGAGACCCAGTACTTC. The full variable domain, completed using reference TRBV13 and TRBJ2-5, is AAGVIQSPRHLIKEKRETATLKCYPIPRHDTVYWYQQGPGQDPQFLISFYEKMQSDKGSIPDRFSAQQFSDYHSELNMSSLELGDSALYFCASSSRLAMGLETQYFGPGTRLLVL.

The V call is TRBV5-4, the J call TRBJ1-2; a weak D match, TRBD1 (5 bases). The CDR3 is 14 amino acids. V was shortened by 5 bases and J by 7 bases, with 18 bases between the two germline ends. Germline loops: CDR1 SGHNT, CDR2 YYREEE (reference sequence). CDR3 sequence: CASSYGGEFSGYTF. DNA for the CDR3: TGTGCCAGCAGTTATGGAGGGGAGTTCTCTGGCTACACCTTC.

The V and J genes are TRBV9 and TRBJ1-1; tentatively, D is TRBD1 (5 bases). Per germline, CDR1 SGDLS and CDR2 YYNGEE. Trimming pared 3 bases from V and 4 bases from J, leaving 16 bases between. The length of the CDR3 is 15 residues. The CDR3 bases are TGTGCCAGCAGCGAGGGGACCCGGGGGACCACTGAAGCTTTCTTT. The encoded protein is CASSEGTRGTTEAFF.

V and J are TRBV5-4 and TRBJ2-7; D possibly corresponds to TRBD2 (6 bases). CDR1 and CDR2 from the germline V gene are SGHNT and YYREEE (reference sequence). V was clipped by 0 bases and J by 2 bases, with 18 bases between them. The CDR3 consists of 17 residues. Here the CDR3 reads CASSLVLGGRRTYEQYF. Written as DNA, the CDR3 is TGTGCCAGCAGCTTGGTACTAGGAGGGAGGAGGACCTACGAGCAGTACTTC. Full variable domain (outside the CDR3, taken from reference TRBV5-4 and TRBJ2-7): ETGVTQSPTHLIKTRGQQVTLRCSSQSGHNTVSWYQQALGQGPQFIFQYYREEENGRGNFPPRFSGLQFPNYSSELNVNALELDDSALYLCASSLVLGGRRTYEQYFGPGTRLTVT.

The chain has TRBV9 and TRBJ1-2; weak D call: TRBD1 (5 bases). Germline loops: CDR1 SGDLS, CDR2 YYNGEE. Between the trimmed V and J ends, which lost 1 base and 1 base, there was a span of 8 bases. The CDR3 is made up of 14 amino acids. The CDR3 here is CASSVQGLNYGYTF. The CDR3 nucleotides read TGTGCCAGCAGCGTACAGGGCCTTAACTATGGCTACACCTTC.

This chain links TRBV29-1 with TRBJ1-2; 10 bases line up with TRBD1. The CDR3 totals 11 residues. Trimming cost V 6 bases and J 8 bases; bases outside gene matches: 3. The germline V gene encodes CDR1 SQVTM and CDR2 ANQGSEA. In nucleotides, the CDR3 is TGCAGCGTCGACAGGGGGCTGGGCTACACCTTC. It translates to CSVDRGLGYTF.

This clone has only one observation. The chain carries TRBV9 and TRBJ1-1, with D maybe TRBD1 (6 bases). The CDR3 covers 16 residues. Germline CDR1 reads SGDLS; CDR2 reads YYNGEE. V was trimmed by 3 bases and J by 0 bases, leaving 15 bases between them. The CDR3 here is CASSARATGLNTEAFF. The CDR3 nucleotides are TGTGCCAGCAGCGCCCGGGCGACAGGACTGAACACTGAAGCTTTCTTT.

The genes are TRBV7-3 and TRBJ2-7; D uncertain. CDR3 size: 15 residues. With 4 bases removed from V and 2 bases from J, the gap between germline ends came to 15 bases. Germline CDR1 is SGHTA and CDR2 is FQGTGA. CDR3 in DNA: TGTGCCAGCAGCTCCTGGGCCATTGCACCCTACGAGCAGTACTTC. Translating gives CASSSWAIAPYEQYF.

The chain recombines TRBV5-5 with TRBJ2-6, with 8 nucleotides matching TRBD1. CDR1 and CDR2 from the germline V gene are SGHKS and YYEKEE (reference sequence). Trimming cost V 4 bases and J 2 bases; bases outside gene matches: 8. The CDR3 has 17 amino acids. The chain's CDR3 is CASSQSRGQTGANVLTF. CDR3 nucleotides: TGTGCCAGCAGCCAAAGCAGGGGGCAAACTGGGGCCAACGTCCTGACTTTC.

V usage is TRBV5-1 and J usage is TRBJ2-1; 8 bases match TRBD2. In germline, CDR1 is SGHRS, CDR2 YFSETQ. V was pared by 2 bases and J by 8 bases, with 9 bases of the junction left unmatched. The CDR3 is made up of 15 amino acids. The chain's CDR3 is CASSFEISGSHEQFF. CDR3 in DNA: TGCGCCAGCAGCTTCGAAATAAGCGGGAGCCATGAGCAGTTCTTC.

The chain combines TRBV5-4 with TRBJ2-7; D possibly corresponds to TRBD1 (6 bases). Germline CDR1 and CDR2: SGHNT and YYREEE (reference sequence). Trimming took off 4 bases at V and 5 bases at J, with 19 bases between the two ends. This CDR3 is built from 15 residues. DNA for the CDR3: TGTGCCAGCAGCACGGGGACACTTACCGGTAACGAGCAGTACTTC. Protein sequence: CASSTGTLTGNEQYF.

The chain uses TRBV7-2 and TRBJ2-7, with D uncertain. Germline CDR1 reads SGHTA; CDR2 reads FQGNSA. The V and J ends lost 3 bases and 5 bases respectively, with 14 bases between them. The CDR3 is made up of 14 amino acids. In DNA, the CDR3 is TGTGCCAGCAGCTTCTCCCCTAGTTCCCACGAGCAGTACTTC. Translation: CASSFSPSSHEQYF.

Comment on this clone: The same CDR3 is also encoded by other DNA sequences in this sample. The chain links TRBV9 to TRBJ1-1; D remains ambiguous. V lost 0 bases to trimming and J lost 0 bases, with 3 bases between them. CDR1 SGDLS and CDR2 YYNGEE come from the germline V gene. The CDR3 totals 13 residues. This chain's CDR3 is CASSVALNTEAFF. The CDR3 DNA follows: TGTGCCAGCAGCGTAGCGCTGAACACTGAAGCTTTCTTT.

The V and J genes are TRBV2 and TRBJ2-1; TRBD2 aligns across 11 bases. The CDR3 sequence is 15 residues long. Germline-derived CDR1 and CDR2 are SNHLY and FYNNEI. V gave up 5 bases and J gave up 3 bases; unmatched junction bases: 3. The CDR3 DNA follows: TGTGCCAGCAGTCTAGCGGGAGGCAACTACAATGAGCAGTTCTTC. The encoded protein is CASSLAGGNYNEQFF.